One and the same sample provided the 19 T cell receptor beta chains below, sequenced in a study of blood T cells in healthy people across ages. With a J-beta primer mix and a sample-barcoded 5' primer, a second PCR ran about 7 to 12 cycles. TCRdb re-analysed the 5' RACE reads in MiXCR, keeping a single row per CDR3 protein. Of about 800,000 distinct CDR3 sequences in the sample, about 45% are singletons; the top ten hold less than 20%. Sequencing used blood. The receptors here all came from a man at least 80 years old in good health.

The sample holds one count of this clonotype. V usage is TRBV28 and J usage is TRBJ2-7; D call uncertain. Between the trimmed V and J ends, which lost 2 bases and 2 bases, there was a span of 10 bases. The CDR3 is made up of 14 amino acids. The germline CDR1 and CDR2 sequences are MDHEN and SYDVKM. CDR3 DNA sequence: TGTGCCAGCAGTTTAGCCAGCCACACCTACGAGCAGTACTTC. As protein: CASSLASHTYEQYF.

The CDR3 region is CSVVGPTGELFF. The CDR3 bases are TGCAGCGTCGTCGGACCAACCGGGGAGCTGTTTTTT. The chain carries TRBV29-1 and TRBJ2-2, with unresolved D. Per germline, CDR1 SQVTM and CDR2 ANQGSEA. With 6 bases removed from V and 5 bases from J, the gap between germline ends came to 10 bases. The CDR3 is 12 residues long.

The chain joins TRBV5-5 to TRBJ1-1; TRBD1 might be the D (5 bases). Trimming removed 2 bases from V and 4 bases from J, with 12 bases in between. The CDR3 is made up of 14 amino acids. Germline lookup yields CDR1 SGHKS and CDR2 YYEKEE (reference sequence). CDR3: CASSFNPGITEAFF. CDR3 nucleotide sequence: TGTGCCAGCAGCTTTAATCCAGGGATCACTGAAGCTTTCTTT.

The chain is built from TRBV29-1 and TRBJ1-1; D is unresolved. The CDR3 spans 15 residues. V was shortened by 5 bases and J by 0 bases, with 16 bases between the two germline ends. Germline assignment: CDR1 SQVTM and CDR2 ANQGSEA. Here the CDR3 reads CSVQRSLEMNTEAFF. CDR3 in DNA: TGCAGCGTTCAGAGGAGTCTTGAGATGAACACTGAAGCTTTCTTT.

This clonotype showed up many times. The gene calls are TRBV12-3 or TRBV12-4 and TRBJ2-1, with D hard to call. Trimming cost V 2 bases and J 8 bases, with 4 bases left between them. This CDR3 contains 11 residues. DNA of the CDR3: TGTGCCAGCAGTTTAATAGATGAGCAGTTCTTC. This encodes CASSLIDEQFF.

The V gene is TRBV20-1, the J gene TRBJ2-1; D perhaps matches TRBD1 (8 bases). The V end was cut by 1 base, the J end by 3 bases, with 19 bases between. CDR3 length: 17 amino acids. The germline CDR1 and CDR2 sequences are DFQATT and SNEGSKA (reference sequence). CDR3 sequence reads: CSARAPGRGQVYNEQFF. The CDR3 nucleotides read TGCAGTGCTAGAGCCCCAGGGAGGGGACAGGTCTACAATGAGCAGTTCTTC.

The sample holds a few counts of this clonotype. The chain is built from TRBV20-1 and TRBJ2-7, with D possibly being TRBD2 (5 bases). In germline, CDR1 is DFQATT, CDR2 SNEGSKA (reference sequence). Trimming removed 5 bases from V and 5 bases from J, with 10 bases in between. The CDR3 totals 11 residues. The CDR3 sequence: CSADYTDEQYF. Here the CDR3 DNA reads TGCAGTGCTGACTATACCGACGAGCAGTACTTC.

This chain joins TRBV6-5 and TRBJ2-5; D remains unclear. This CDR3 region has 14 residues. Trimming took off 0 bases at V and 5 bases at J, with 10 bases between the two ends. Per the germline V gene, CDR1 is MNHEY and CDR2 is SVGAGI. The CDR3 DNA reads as TGTGCCAGCAGTTACTCGACGGTAGGGGAGACCCAGTACTTC. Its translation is CASSYSTVGETQYF.

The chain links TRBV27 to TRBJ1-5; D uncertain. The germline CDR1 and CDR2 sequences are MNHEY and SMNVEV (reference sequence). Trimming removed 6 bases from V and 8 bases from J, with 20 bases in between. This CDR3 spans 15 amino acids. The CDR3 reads CASSPARVGRKPQHF. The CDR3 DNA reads TGTGCCAGCAGCCCGGCTAGGGTTGGGCGGAAGCCCCAGCATTTT.

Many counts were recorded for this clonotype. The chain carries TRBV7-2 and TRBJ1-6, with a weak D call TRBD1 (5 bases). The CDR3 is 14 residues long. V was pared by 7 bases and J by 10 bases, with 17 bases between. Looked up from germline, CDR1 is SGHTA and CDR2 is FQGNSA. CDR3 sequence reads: CASTLGGSRSPLHF. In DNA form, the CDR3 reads TGTGCCAGCACCTTGGGGGGGTCTCGATCACCCCTCCACTTT.

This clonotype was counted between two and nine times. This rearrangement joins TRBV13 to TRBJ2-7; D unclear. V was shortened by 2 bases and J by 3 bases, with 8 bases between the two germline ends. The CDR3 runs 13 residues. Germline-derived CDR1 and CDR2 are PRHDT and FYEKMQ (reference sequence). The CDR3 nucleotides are TGTGCCAGCAGCTTAAACTCCGTCTACGAGCAGTACTTC. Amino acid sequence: CASSLNSVYEQYF.

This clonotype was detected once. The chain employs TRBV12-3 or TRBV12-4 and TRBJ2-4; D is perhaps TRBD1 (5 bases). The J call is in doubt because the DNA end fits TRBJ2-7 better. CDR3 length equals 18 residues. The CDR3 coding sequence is TGTGCCAGCAGTTTAGCAATACCCGACAGTGTCTTCTCCTACGAGCAGTACTTC. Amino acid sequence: CASSLAIPDSVFSYEQYF.

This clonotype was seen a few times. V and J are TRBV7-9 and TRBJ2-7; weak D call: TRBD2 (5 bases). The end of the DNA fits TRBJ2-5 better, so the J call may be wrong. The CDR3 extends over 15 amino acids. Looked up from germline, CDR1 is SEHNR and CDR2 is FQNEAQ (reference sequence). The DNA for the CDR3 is TGTGCCAGCAGCCGTAGAAGCGGCATACAAGAGACCCAGTACTTC. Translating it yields CASSRRSGIQETQYF.

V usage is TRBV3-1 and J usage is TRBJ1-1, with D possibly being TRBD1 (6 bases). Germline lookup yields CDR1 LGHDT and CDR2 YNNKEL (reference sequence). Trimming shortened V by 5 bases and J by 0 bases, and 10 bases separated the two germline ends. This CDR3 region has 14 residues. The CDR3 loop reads CASSGQSLNTEAFF. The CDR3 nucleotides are TGTGCCAGCAGCGGACAGAGTTTGAACACTGAAGCTTTCTTT.

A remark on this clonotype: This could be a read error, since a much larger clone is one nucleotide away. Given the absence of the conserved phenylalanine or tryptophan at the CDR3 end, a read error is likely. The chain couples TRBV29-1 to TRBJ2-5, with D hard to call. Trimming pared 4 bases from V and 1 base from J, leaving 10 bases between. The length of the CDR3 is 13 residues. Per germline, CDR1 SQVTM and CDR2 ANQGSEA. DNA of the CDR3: TGCAGCGTTGGTACGGCTATCCAAGAGACCCAGTACCTC. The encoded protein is CSVGTAIQETQYL.

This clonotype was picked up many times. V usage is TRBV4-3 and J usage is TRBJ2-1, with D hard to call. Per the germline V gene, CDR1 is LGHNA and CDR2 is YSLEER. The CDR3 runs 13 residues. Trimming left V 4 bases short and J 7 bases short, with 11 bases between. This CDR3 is CASSPPGRNEQFF. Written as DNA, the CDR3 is TGCGCCAGCAGCCCCCCGGGTAGGAATGAGCAGTTCTTC.

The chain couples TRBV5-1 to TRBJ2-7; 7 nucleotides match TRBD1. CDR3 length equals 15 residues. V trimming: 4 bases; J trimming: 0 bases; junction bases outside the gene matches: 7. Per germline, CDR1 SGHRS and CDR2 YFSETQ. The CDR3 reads CASSPTGAYSYEQYF. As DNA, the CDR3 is TGCGCCAGCAGCCCCACAGGGGCCTACTCCTACGAGCAGTACTTC.

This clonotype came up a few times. For the CDR3, the DNA is TGTGCCAGCAGCCCGCGGGGGGCAATCACAGATACGCAGTATTTT. The encoded protein is CASSPRGAITDTQYF. The chain recombines TRBV5-5 with TRBJ2-3; TRBD2 aligns across 8 bases. Germline CDR1 SGHKS, CDR2 YYEKEE (reference sequence). Trimming cost V 4 bases and J 2 bases; bases outside gene matches: 6. The CDR3 contains 15 residues.

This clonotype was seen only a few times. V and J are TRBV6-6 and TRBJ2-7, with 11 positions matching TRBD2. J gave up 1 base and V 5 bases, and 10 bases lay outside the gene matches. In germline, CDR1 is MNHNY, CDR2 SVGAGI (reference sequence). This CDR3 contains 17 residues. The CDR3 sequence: CASSQLGLAGGSYEQYF. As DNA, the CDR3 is TGTGCCAGCAGTCAGCTCGGGCTAGCGGGAGGTTCCTACGAGCAGTACTTC.